A single sample gave rise to the 10 T cell receptor beta chains below, sequenced in a study of memory CD4+ T cells and cytomegalovirus serostatus. Sequencing used immunoSEQ multiplex PCR; TCRdb keeps in-frame clones, though not all of them. The data show 25,000 to 30,000 clones, with approximately 71% seen just once and over 0.95% held by the top ten. Single viable CD3+CD4+CD8-CD45RO+ cells were sorted as the memory CD4+ T cells. Sequences were obtained from memory CD4+ T cells from blood. Receptors were obtained from an adult in good health and CMV-seronegative.

In this sample, this clone turned up a few times. J is TRBJ2-1 and V is TRBV7-2; weak D call: TRBD1 (5 bases). Deletions cut 1 base from V and 13 bases from J, with 17 bases between. The CDR3 has 14 amino acids. Per germline, CDR1 SGHTA and CDR2 FQGNSA. CDR3 residues: CASSLGQNQSPQFF. CDR3 DNA: TGTGCCAGCAGCTTAGGACAGAACCAAAGTCCCCAGTTCTTC.

The genes are TRBV7-2 and TRBJ1-2, with 7 bases fitting TRBD1. The junction had 5 bases not matched to a gene; V was cut back by 0 bases and J by 4 bases. The CDR3 covers 15 residues. Looked up from germline, CDR1 is SGHTA and CDR2 is FQGNSA. The DNA of the CDR3 is TGTGCCAGCAGCTTAGCGTCACAGGGGTTCTATGGCTACACCTTC. As protein: CASSLASQGFYGYTF.

This chain connects TRBV4-1 to TRBJ2-2; D could derive from TRBD1 or TRBD2 (6 bases each). This CDR3 has 19 amino acids. V was trimmed by 0 bases and J by 1 base, leaving 18 bases between them. Germline loops: CDR1 MGHRA, CDR2 YSYEKL. CDR3 sequence: CASSQDALGAGLNTGELFF. The CDR3 DNA reads as TGCGCCAGCAGCCAAGACGCCCTGGGGGCGGGATTGAACACCGGGGAGCTGTTTTTT.

The genes are TRBV9 and TRBJ1-2; 11 bases are shared with TRBD1. This CDR3 spans 16 amino acids. CDR1 SGDLS and CDR2 YYNGEE come from the germline V gene. Trimming cost V 5 bases and J 0 bases; bases outside gene matches: 6. This CDR3 is CASRGTGGETNYGYTF. CDR3 sequence (DNA): TGTGCCAGCAGAGGGACAGGGGGAGAAACTAACTATGGCTACACCTTC.

The chain couples TRBV7-6 to TRBJ1-3; TRBD1 matches at 7 bases. V gave up 5 bases and J gave up 0 bases; unmatched junction bases: 7. CDR3 length: 16 amino acids. Germline CDR1 and CDR2: SGHVS and FNYEAQ. The CDR3 sequence is CASSLTTGSSGNTIYF. CDR3 in DNA: TGTGCCAGCAGCCTAACGACAGGGAGCTCTGGAAACACCATATATTTT. Supplemented by reference TRBV7-6 and TRBJ1-3, the full variable domain reads GAGVSQSPRYKVTKRGQDVALRCDPISGHVSLYWYRQALGQGPEFLTYFNYEAQQDKSGLPNDRFSAERPEGSISTLTIQRTEQRDSAMYRCASSLTTGSSGNTIYFGEGSWLTVV.

The rearrangement joins TRBV6-6 to TRBJ1-4; 8 bases are shared with TRBD1. Trimming at V came to 6 bases and at J to 5 bases, leaving 8 bases not matched to a gene. Germline loops: CDR1 MNHNY, CDR2 SVGAGI (reference sequence). This CDR3 spans 15 amino acids. This chain's CDR3 is CASSHSGQVNEKLFF. CDR3 DNA: TGTGCCAGCAGCCATTCGGGACAGGTCAATGAAAAACTGTTTTTT.

The chain combines TRBV2 with TRBJ2-3; D gene uncertain. CDR1 is SNHLY and CDR2 is FYNNEI in the germline V gene. The CDR3 sequence is 15 residues long. The ends were cut back, 4 bases at V and 0 bases at J, with 11 bases in the middle. The CDR3 spells CASSADFASTDTQYF. CDR3 in DNA: TGTGCCAGCAGTGCAGACTTCGCTAGCACAGATACGCAGTATTTT.

This clone was recorded a few times. This rearrangement joins TRBV18 to TRBJ2-3; D possibly corresponds to TRBD1 (6 bases). The CDR3 consists of 12 residues. V lost 8 bases and J lost 6, with 12 bases in between. Germline V gene sequence: CDR1 KGHSH, CDR2 LQKENI. The CDR3 reads CASASQGDTQYF. CDR3 in DNA: TGTGCCAGCGCCAGCCAGGGGGATACGCAGTATTTT.

In this sample, this clone turned up a few times. This rearrangement joins TRBV4-2 to TRBJ2-2; 13 positions match TRBD2. The CDR3 is 16 amino acids. J lost 8 bases, V lost 4 bases, and 7 bases had no gene match. Germline V gives CDR1 LGHNA, CDR2 YNFKEQ. The CDR3 loop is CASSPRLAGGEGELFF. CDR3 in DNA: TGTGCCAGCAGCCCCCGACTAGCGGGAGGCGAGGGGGAGCTGTTTTTT.

The rearrangement links TRBV5-5 to TRBJ1-1; D ambiguous. CDR3 size: 13 residues. The germline V and J ends were trimmed by 0 bases and 7 bases, with 10 bases remaining between them. Germline V gives CDR1 SGHKS, CDR2 YYEKEE (reference sequence). CDR3 protein: CASSLALIREAFF. The CDR3 region has the DNA TGTGCCAGCAGCTTGGCCTTGATCCGTGAAGCTTTCTTT.